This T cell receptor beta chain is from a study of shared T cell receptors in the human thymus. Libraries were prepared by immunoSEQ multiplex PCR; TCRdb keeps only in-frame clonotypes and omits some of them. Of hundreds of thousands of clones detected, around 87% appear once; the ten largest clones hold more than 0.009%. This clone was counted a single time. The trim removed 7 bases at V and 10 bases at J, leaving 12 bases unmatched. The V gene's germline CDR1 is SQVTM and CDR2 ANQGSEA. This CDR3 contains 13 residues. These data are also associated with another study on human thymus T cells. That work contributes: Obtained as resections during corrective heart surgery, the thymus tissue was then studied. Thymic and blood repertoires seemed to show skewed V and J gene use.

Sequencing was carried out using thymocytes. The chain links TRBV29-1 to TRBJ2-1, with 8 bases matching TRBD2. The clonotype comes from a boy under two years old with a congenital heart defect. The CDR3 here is CSAAMVGGGEQFF. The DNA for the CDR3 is TGCAGCGCTGCTATGGTGGGCGGGGGGGAGCAGTTCTTC.